This T cell receptor beta chain was found in a study of T cell repertoires in cytomegalovirus infection. Study-wide points: CMV-specific TCR beta clonotypes restricted by HLA-C dominated the ex vivo response. Public TCR beta family frequency separated CMV-and-HLA carriers, including in an independent cohort.

TCRdb redid the calling of the reads with MiXCR, one entry per CDR3 protein. The table lists around 19,000 distinct CDR3 sequences, around 43% of them singletons. V shed 4 bases, J shed 3 bases, and the junction held 4 bases outside the gene matches. The length of the CDR3 is 14 residues. Turning to this clonotype: Its antigen is as yet unknown.

The receptor comes from a human donor in good health (CMV status not recorded). Some clones in this sample may be carry-over from other donors' samples. Specimen: CD8+ T cells from cultured PBMCs, collected from culture after CMV antigen stimulation. The chain uses TRBV12-3 or TRBV12-4 and TRBJ2-7, with 9 bases lining up with TRBD1. CDR3 sequence reads: CASSSGQGFYEQYF. The CDR3, as DNA: TGTGCCAGCAGTTCAGGACAGGGGTTCTACGAGCAGTACTTC.